This T cell receptor beta chain originates from a study of technical replicates of blood from a handful of donors. The V end lost 10 bases, the J end lost 0 bases, and 17 bases lay between the germline ends. Germline CDR1 SEHNR, CDR2 FQNEAQ (reference sequence). The CDR3 is 15 amino acids. Sequenced by immunoSEQ multiplex PCR; TCRdb stores in-frame clones only, minus some. The repertoire holds 85,000 to 100,000 clones, just under 95% seen once, with over 0.2% in the top ten. The V call is TRBV7-9, the J call TRBJ2-3; TRBD1 is a possible D gene (5 bases). This receptor was obtained from a human donor in good health. The sequencing input was T cells isolated from PBMCs. The CDR3 region is CATQGQAISTDTQYF. CDR3 in DNA: TGTGCCACACAAGGACAAGCGATTAGCACAGATACGCAGTATTTT.